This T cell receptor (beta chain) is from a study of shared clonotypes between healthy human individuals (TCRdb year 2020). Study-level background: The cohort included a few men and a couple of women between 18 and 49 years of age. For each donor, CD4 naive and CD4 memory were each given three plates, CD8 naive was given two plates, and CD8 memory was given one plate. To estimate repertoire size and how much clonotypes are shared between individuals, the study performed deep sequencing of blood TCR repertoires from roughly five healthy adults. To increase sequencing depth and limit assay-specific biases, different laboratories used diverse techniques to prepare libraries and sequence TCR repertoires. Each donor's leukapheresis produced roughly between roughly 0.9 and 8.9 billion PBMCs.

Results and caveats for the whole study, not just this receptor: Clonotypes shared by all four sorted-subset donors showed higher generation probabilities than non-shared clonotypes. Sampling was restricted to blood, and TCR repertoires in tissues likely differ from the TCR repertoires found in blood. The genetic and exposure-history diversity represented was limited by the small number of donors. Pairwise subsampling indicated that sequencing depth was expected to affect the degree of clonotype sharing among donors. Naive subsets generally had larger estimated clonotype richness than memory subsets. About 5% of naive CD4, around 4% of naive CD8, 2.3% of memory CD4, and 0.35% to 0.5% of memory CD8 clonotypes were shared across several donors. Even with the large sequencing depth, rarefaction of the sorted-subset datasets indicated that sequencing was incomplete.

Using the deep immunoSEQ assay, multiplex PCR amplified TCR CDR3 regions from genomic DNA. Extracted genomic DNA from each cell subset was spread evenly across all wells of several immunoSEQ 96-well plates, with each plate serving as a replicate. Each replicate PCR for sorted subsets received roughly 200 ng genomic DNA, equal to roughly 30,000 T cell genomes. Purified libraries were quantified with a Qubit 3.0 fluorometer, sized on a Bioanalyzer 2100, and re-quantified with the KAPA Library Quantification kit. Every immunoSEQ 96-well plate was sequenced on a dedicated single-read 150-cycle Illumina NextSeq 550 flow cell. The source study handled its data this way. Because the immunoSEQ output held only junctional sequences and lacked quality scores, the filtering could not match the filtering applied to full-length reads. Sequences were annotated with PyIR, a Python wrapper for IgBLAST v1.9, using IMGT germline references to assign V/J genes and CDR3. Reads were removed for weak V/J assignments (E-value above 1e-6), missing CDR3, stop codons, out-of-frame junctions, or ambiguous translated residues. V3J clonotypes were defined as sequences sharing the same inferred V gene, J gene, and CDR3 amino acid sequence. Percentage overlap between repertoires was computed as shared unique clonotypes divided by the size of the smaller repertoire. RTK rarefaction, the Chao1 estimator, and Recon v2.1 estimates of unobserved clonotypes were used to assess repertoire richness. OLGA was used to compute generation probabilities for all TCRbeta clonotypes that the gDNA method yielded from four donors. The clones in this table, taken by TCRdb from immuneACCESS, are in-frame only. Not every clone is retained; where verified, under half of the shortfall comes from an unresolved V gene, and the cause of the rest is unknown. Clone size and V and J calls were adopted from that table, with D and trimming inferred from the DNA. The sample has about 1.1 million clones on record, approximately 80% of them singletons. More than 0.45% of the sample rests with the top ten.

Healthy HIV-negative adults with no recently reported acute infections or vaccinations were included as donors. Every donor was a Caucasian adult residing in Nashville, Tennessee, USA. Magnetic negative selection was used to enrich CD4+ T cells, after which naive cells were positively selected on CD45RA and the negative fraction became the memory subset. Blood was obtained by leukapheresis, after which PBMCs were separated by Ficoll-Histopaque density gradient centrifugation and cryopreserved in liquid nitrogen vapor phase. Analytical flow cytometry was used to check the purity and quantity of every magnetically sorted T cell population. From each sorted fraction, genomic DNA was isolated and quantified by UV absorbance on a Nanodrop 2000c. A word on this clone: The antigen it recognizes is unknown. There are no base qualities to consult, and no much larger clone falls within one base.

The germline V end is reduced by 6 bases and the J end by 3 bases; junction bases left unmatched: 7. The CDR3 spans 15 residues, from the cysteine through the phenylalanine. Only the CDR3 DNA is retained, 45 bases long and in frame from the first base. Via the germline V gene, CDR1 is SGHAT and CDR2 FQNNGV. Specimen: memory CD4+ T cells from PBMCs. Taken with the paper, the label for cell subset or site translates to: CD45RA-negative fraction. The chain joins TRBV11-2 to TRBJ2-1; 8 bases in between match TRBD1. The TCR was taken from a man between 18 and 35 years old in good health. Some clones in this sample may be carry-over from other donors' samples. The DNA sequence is TGTGCCAGCAGACTAGGACAGGGACTCTACAATGAGCAGTTCTTC. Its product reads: CASRLGQGLYNEQFF.